This T cell receptor beta chain was identified during a study of T cells in Graves' hyperthyroidism and ophthalmopathy. At the level of the study: Peripheral blood specimens were obtained at initial diagnosis, prior to any treatment. General observations from the study: Blood also held most thyroid clonotypes expanded beyond 0.001.

The cohort's ophthalmopathy patients, a group with duration under 3 months, had a Clinical Activity Score of at least 3 and a NOSPECS grade of at least 4. A 10 ml volume of fresh peripheral blood provided the PBMCs. Looked up from germline, CDR1 is SGHRS and CDR2 is YFSETQ. Trimming pared 3 bases from V and 5 bases from J, leaving 12 bases between. This CDR3 is built from 14 residues. Comment on this clonotype: Its antigen is not known.

Amplification targeted TCR beta CDR3 regions from RNA transcripts. Initially, a first-round RT-PCR of the TCR CDR3 employed the HTBI primer set. TCRdb itself ran the multiplex PCR reads through MiXCR, one entry per CDR3 protein. The table has about 270,000 distinct CDR3 sequences, about 20% seen once. The receptor was isolated from a man aged 25-45 years with Graves' ophthalmopathy. V is TRBV5-1 and J is TRBJ2-1; possibly TRBD1 for D (7 bases). Sequencing input: blood. The CDR3 is CASSWRGTDNEQFF. CDR3 coding DNA: TGCGCCAGCAGCTGGAGGGGGACAGACAATGAGCAGTTCTTC.